Presented here are 16 T cell receptor beta chains from one specimen sequenced in a study of blood T cell repertoires in COVID-19. TCRdb's copy holds only in-frame clones and misses some; the assay was immunoSEQ multiplex PCR. The sample has approximately 400,000 clones, roughly 92% seen once. The source material was PBMCs or T cells enriched from blood (not recorded which). The receptors were gathered from a woman aged 40-49 years who had been exposed to COVID-19.

The rearrangement uses TRBV19 and TRBJ1-6, with unresolved D. The germline CDR1 and CDR2 sequences are LNHDA and SQIVND (reference sequence). The V gene lost 3 bases and the J gene lost 2 bases, with 8 bases spanning the gap. The CDR3 runs 15 residues. CDR3 in amino acids: CASSIAATYNSPLHF. For the CDR3, the DNA is TGTGCCAGTAGTATCGCAGCGACCTATAATTCACCCCTCCACTTT.

V usage is TRBV2 and J usage is TRBJ2-5, with D maybe TRBD1 (6 bases). The CDR3 has 14 residues. Germline V gene data show CDR1 as SNHLY and CDR2 as FYNNEI. V was trimmed by 7 bases and J by 1 base, leaving 13 bases between them. For the CDR3, the DNA is TGTGCCAGCAACCAGCAGGGGATCCAAGAGACCCAGTACTTC. It is translated as CASNQQGIQETQYF.

This clone was counted a single time. This chain links TRBV13 with TRBJ1-2; tentative D call: TRBD1 (6 bases). V was clipped by 4 bases and J by 2 bases, with 11 bases between them. Germline V gene data show CDR1 as PRHDT and CDR2 as FYEKMQ (reference sequence). The CDR3 totals 14 residues. CDR3 in amino acids: CASSSTGRNYGYTF. The CDR3 bases are TGTGCCAGCAGCTCGACAGGTCGAAACTATGGCTACACCTTC.

The J gene is TRBJ2-7, the V gene TRBV7-9, with 7 bases lining up with TRBD1. CDR3 size: 15 residues. Trimming took 5 bases from V and 2 from J; bases not matched to a gene: 9. Germline CDR1 reads SEHNR; CDR2 reads FQNEAQ (reference sequence). This CDR3 is CASSPKDRITYEQYF. The CDR3 bases are TGTGCCAGCAGCCCCAAGGACAGGATTACCTACGAGCAGTACTTC. The full variable domain, with the rest looked up from reference TRBV7-9 and TRBJ2-7, is DTGVSQNPRHKITKRGQNVTFRCDPISEHNRLYWYRQTLGQGPEFLTYFQNEAQLEKSRLLSDRFSAERPKGSFSTLEIQRTEQGDSAMYLCASSPKDRITYEQYFGPGTRLTVT.

The chain joins TRBV5-1 to TRBJ1-4; 7 nucleotides match TRBD1. The germline V gene has CDR1 SGHRS and CDR2 YFSETQ. The ends lost 4 bases at V and 3 bases at J; junction bases unmatched: 6. The CDR3 runs to 15 residues. CDR3 amino acids: CASSQWGQPNEKLFF. CDR3 sequence (DNA): TGCGCCAGCAGCCAATGGGGACAGCCTAATGAAAAACTGTTTTTT.

This sequence joins TRBV9 and TRBJ2-3; D perhaps matches TRBD2 (5 bases). V was trimmed by 3 bases and J by 4 bases, leaving 18 bases between them. The CDR3 is 16 amino acids. Germline V gene data show CDR1 as SGDLS and CDR2 as YYNGEE. In DNA, the CDR3 is TGTGCCAGCAGCGCGAGGGAAAGCTTTCGGTCAGATACGCAGTATTTT. Protein sequence: CASSARESFRSDTQYF.

The DNA of the CDR3 is TGCGCCAGCGTAAAAACAGGGGGAGTTGAGCCTAGCGATAAGAATGAGCAGTTCTTC. It specifies CASVKTGGVEPSDKNEQFF. V is TRBV23-1 and J is TRBJ2-1, with 8 bases that match TRBD1. TRBV23-1 belongs to the ORF category, with a function that is uncertain. The CDR3 sequence is 19 residues long. J was trimmed by 7 bases and V by 8 bases; bases with no gene match: 25.

The V and J genes are TRBV28 and TRBJ1-1; 9 nucleotides line up with TRBD1. The CDR3 length is 14 residues. V dropped 9 bases and J dropped 4; count of bases not matched to a gene: 9. CDR1 and CDR2 from the germline V gene are MDHEN and SYDVKM. The CDR3 DNA follows: TGTGCCAGTAGATCAACAGGGGGCTTCACTGAAGCTTTCTTT. Translation: CASRSTGGFTEAFF.

The CDR3 is CASRYGETYEQYF. CDR3 DNA sequence: TGTGCCTCCCGCTACGGGGAGACCTACGAGCAGTACTTC. This rearrangement joins TRBV19 to TRBJ2-7; D perhaps matches TRBD2 (5 bases). V shed 11 bases and J shed 2 bases, with 16 bases lying between them. Germline values: CDR1 LNHDA, CDR2 SQIVND (reference sequence). There are 13 residues in the CDR3.

The V call is TRBV6-2 or TRBV6-3, the J call TRBJ2-7; D is possibly TRBD2 (5 bases). Germline CDR1 is MNHEY and CDR2 is SVGEGT. The CDR3 is made up of 12 amino acids. The ends were cut back, 7 bases at V and 4 bases at J, with 11 bases in the middle. The CDR3 here is CASTPDYYEQYF. CDR3 bases: TGTGCCAGCACCCCAGACTATTACGAGCAGTACTTC.

As regards this clone: Other DNA sequences in the same sample also yield this CDR3. Here the CDR3 DNA reads TGTGCCAGCAGTCCCGACAGGGGAAGGACTGAAGCTTTCTTT. It codes for CASSPDRGRTEAFF. V and J are TRBV27 and TRBJ1-1; TRBD1 agrees at 8 bases. Looked up from germline, CDR1 is MNHEY and CDR2 is SMNVEV (reference sequence). Trimming removed 5 bases from V and 5 bases from J; junction bases left unmatched: 7. The CDR3 consists of 14 residues.

The chain links TRBV7-9 to TRBJ2-6; D gene uncertain. Germline values: CDR1 SEHNR, CDR2 FQNEAQ (reference sequence). This CDR3 region has 17 residues. V was trimmed by 5 bases and J by 0 bases, leaving 14 bases between them. CDR3 amino acids: CASSLRNLSSGANVLTF. Here the CDR3 DNA reads TGTGCCAGCAGCCTCAGGAACCTAAGCTCTGGGGCCAACGTCCTGACTTTC.

The genes are TRBV19 and TRBJ2-1; tentative D call: TRBD1 (5 bases). The germline CDR1 and CDR2 sequences are LNHDA and SQIVND (reference sequence). V dropped 0 bases and J dropped 10 bases, with 13 bases sitting between them. The CDR3 loop spans 14 amino acids. CDR3: CASSIELGRSEQFF. DNA for the CDR3: TGTGCCAGTAGTATAGAGTTGGGGCGGTCCGAGCAGTTCTTC.

The V gene is TRBV24-1, the J gene TRBJ2-3; 7 bases map to TRBD2. This CDR3 has 15 amino acids. Trimming removed 3 bases from V and 1 base from J; junction bases left unmatched: 3. Germline V gives CDR1 KGHDR, CDR2 SFDVKD. The CDR3 reads CATSDMAGGTDTQYF. The CDR3 bases are TGTGCCACCAGTGATATGGCGGGGGGCACAGATACGCAGTATTTT.

Comments on this clone: The junction departs from the called germline gene at one end, perhaps through a read error. The chain joins TRBV24-1 to TRBJ2-2; D possibly corresponds to TRBD1 (5 bases). CDR1 and CDR2 from the germline V gene are KGHDR and SFDVKD. This CDR3 spans 17 amino acids. The CDR3 reads CASSPGRGKPKDGELFF. Here the CDR3 DNA reads TGTGCCAGCAGTCCCGGTAGGGGAAAACCAAAGGACGGGGAGCTGTTTTTT.

The table lists this clone with a few counts. The chain links TRBV11-3 to TRBJ1-1; 7 nucleotides match TRBD1. V shed 5 bases, J shed 6 bases, and the junction held 3 bases outside the gene matches. The CDR3 contains 12 residues. Germline CDR1 is SGHNT and CDR2 is YENEEA. CDR3: CASSLTGSEAFF. The CDR3 coding sequence is TGTGCCAGCAGCCTGACAGGGTCTGAAGCTTTCTTT.